This T cell receptor (beta chain) derives from a study of blood T cell repertoires in COVID-19. Study information: Sites across the United States, Italy and Spain contributed samples from acute and convalescent COVID-19. From T cells, B-cell-depleted T cells, or PBMCs came the material, which was cDNA or gDNA.

A PCR-confirmed or clinician-diagnosed COVID-19 case had contacted exposed participants within 2 weeks of entry. Trimming removed 1 base at V and 5 bases at J, with 12 bases between. The length of the CDR3 is 14 residues. Per the germline V gene, CDR1 is SGHRS and CDR2 is YFSETQ. Original processing methods: Researchers report that nucleated cell counts were estimated from reference gene primer amplification. Data came from immunoSEQ multiplex PCR; TCRdb stores just in-frame clones and leaves some out. That table gives V, J and clone size, and the DNA gave D and trimming. Seen here are about 240,000 clones, about 80% observed once, and the top ten hold approximately 4%.

The TCR originated in a woman in her thirties or forties who had been exposed to COVID-19. Input material: PBMCs or T cells enriched from blood (not recorded which). The chain links TRBV5-1 to TRBJ2-5; D possibly corresponds to TRBD1 (5 bases). CDR3 region: CASSLTGKKETQYF. CDR3 DNA sequence: TGCGCCAGCAGCTTGACAGGAAAGAAGGAGACCCAGTACTTC.